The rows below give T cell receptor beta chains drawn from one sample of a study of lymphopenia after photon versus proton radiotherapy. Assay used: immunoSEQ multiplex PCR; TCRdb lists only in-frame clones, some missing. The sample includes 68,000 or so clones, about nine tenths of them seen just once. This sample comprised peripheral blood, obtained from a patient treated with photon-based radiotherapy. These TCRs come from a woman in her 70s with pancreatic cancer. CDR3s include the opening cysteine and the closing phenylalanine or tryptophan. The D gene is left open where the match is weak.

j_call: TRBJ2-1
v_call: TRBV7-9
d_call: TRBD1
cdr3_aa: CASSQDRFGLREQFF
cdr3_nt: TGTGCCAGCAGCCAGGACAGGTTCGGCCTCCGTGAGCAGTTCTTC

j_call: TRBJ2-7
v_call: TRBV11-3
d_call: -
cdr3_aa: CASSLDSRYSPGEQYF
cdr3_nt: TGTGCCAGCAGCTTAGATAGCCGGTACTCCCCTGGCGAGCAGTACTTC

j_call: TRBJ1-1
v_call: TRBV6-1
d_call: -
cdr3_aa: CASSPWGPGEAFF
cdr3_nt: TGTGCCAGCAGTCCGTGGGGTCCCGGTGAAGCTTTCTTT

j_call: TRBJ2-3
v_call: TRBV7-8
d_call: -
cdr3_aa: CASSSIVDTQYF
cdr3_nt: TGTGCCAGCAGCTCTATAGTTGATACGCAGTATTTT

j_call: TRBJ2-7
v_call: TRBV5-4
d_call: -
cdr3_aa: CASSWTTGNLAGSYEQYF
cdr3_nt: TGTGCCAGCAGCTGGACGACAGGGAACCTAGCGGGTTCCTACGAGCAGTACTTC

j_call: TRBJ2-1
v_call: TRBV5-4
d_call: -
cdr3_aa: CASSLAVGGGIGNEQFF
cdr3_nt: TGTGCCAGCAGCTTGGCCGTAGGGGGCGGGATAGGCAATGAGCAGTTCTTC

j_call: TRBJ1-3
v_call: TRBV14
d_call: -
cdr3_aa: CASSQPGRGNTIYF
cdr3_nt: TGTGCCAGCAGCCAACCGGGACGAGGAAACACCATATATTTT

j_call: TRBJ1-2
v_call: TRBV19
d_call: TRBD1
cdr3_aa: CASRKTGDYGYTF
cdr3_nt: TGTGCCAGTAGAAAGACAGGGGACTATGGCTACACCTTC

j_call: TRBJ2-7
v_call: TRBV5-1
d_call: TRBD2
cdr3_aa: CASSLGLAGDKAYEQYF
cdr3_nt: TGCGCCAGCAGCTTGGGACTAGCGGGAGATAAGGCCTACGAGCAGTACTTC

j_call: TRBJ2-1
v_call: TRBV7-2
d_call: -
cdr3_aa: CASSLASATSHEQFF
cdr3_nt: TGTGCCAGCAGCTTAGCTTCGGCCACATCGCATGAGCAGTTCTTC